This TCR beta chain appears in the sequencing data of a study of Graves' ophthalmopathy and Graves' hyperthyroidism. This clonotype has ten or more counts. CDR1 and CDR2 from the germline V gene are SGHKS and YYEKEE (reference sequence). The germline V and J ends were trimmed by 1 base and 4 bases, with 15 bases remaining between them. This CDR3 region has 16 residues. Scientists amplified the TCR beta CDR3 regions from RNA transcripts. Following a first-round RT-PCR that used HTBI primers, a second-round multiplex PCR was carried out. One entry per CDR3 protein results from TCRdb running MiXCR on the multiplex PCR reads. The table lists over a million distinct CDR3 sequences, roughly two fifths of them singletons.

The J gene is TRBJ1-3, the V gene TRBV5-5; D might be TRBD1 (5 bases). The sample taken for sequencing was peripheral blood or thyroid tissue (not recorded which). The TCR originated in an adult man with Graves' hyperthyroidism. The CDR3 loop reads CASSLLNSGLGNTIYF. In nucleotides, the CDR3 is TGTGCCAGCAGCTTGCTGAATTCAGGGCTGGGAAACACCATATATTTT.